The next 24 T cell receptor beta chains were all read from a single sample in a study of T cells in Graves' hyperthyroidism and ophthalmopathy. Researchers amplified the TCR beta CDR3 regions from RNA transcripts. Carried out on the TCR CDR3, a first-round RT-PCR used the HTBI primer set. TCRdb used MiXCR to reprocess the multiplex PCR reads, holding one entry per CDR3 protein. This sample has around 760,000 distinct CDR3 sequences, with approximately 40% found just once. The sequenced material came from blood. Receptor source: a woman between 35 and 50 years old with Graves' hyperthyroidism.

This clonotype was counted a few times. The genes are TRBV11-2 and TRBJ1-1; maybe TRBD1 (6 bases). V lost 4 bases, J lost 7 bases, and 16 bases lay in between. This CDR3 spans 14 amino acids. CDR1 is SGHAT, CDR2 FQNNGV, per germline. The chain's CDR3 is CASSSPRTAFEAFF. CDR3 nucleotide sequence: TGTGCCAGCAGCTCCCCGCGGACAGCTTTTGAAGCTTTCTTT.

This clonotype was counted ten times or more. The chain couples TRBV10-3 to TRBJ1-5; no definite D call. Trimming took 8 bases from V and 6 from J, leaving 11 bases between them. The CDR3 totals 12 residues. CDR1 and CDR2 (germline): ENHRY, SYGVKD. As DNA, the CDR3 is TGTGCCATCTCATTCTCCGGTCAGCCCCAGCATTTT. It translates to CAISFSGQPQHF.

The rearrangement joins TRBV13 to TRBJ1-2, with TRBD1 identical over 8 bases. Looked up from germline, CDR1 is PRHDT and CDR2 is FYEKMQ (reference sequence). Trimming took 6 bases from V and 4 from J; bases not matched to a gene: 10. The CDR3 length is 15 residues. The CDR3 loop is CASSLKTGGIYGYTF. CDR3 DNA: TGTGCCAGCAGTCTGAAAACAGGGGGTATCTATGGCTACACCTTC.

To note about this clonotype: This may stem from a read error, because a much larger clone lies one nucleotide away. The rearrangement joins TRBV5-1 to TRBJ2-5, with a possible D match to TRBD1 (6 bases). The germline V gene encodes CDR1 SGHRS and CDR2 YFSETQ. CDR3 size: 13 residues. CDR3 bases: TGCGCCAGCAGGTCCAGGGGTAGGGAGACCCGGTACTTC. Translated, it gives CASRSRGRETRYF.

There are a few counts of this clonotype. In DNA form, the CDR3 reads TGTGCCAGCAACACCGGCGGGGGTGGCTACACCTTC. Translation: CASNTGGGGYTF. The chain recombines TRBV7-2 with TRBJ1-2; possibly TRBD1 for D (5 bases). Germline loops: CDR1 SGHTA, CDR2 FQGNSA. V shed 7 bases and J shed 7 bases, with 13 bases lying between them. This CDR3 spans 12 amino acids.

The chain has TRBV2 and TRBJ2-3, with D perhaps given as TRBD1 or TRBD2 (5 bases each). The germline V gene encodes CDR1 SNHLY and CDR2 FYNNEI. The CDR3 length is 13 residues. The V and J ends lost 7 bases and 6 bases respectively, with 14 bases between them. The CDR3 sequence: CASKGRAIDTQYF. CDR3 sequence (DNA): TGTGCCAGCAAGGGACGGGCGATCGATACGCAGTATTTT.

Remarks on this clonotype: Sequence at one end of the junction differs from germline and may be a read error. J is TRBJ1-5 and V is TRBV10-2; no firm D call. The CDR3 has 13 amino acids. Per germline, CDR1 WSHSY and CDR2 SAAADI. The CDR3 region is CASSEEVNQPQHF. The CDR3 nucleotides are TGTGCCAGCAGTGAAGAGGTTAATCAGCCCCAGCATTTT.

The chain couples TRBV4-3 to TRBJ2-7; no reliable D call. Germline CDR1 and CDR2: LGHNA and YSLEER. CDR3 length: 14 amino acids. The germline V and J ends were trimmed by 4 bases and 2 bases, with 12 bases remaining between them. In nucleotides, the CDR3 is TGCGCCAGCAGCCTGGATGTCCAGCCCTACGAGCAGTACTTC. Amino acid sequence: CASSLDVQPYEQYF.

This clonotype was seen a few times. The rearrangement joins TRBV28 to TRBJ1-2; TRBD1 matches 9 bases. The germline gives CDR1 MDHEN, CDR2 SYDVKM. CDR3 size: 13 residues. Unmatched junction bases numbered 5, after V lost 7 bases and J lost 5 bases. The CDR3 protein is CASTTDRGYGYTF. In DNA, the CDR3 is TGTGCCAGCACCACTGACAGGGGGTATGGCTACACCTTC.

This clonotype has a count of ten or more. The chain carries TRBV10-3 and TRBJ1-5; TRBD1 aligns across 7 bases. CDR1 and CDR2 (germline): ENHRY, SYGVKD. The CDR3 is 13 amino acids. Germline trimming cut 10 bases from V and 0 bases from J; bases unmatched to any gene: 3. The DNA of the CDR3 is TGTGCCACCCGGGACAGTAGCAATCAGCCCCAGCATTTT. This sequence encodes CATRDSSNQPQHF.

The chain carries TRBV12-3 or TRBV12-4 and TRBJ1-2; D possibly corresponds to TRBD1 (5 bases). Deletions cut 3 bases from V and 8 bases from J, with 13 bases between. The CDR3 has 13 residues. CDR3 nucleotides: TGTGCCAGCAGTTTCCCGGGGCGTAAAGGCTACACCTTC. Its protein product is CASSFPGRKGYTF.

The genes are TRBV10-3 and TRBJ2-3; TRBD2 matches at 10 bases. Per the germline V gene, CDR1 is ENHRY and CDR2 is SYGVKD. The V gene end was trimmed by 3 bases and the J gene end by 1 base; junction bases not matched to a gene: 1. The CDR3 length is 15 residues. CDR3 nucleotide sequence: TGTGCCATCAGTGACCTAGCGGGGGGCACAGATACGCAGTATTTT. Protein product: CAISDLAGGTDTQYF.

The chain couples TRBV7-9 to TRBJ2-2, with TRBD1 identical over 8 bases. The germline CDR1 and CDR2 sequences are SEHNR and FQNEAQ (reference sequence). V lost 2 bases and J lost 6; bases outside the gene matches: 2. The CDR3 runs to 14 residues. The CDR3 DNA sequence: TGTGCCAGCAGCTTACCACAGGGGGCCGGGGAGCTGTTTTTT. As protein: CASSLPQGAGELFF.

This clonotype was counted ten times or more. J is TRBJ1-2 and V is TRBV20-1; D is possibly TRBD1 (5 bases). Germline CDR1 DFQATT, CDR2 SNEGSKA (reference sequence). There are 12 residues in the CDR3. V was cut by 3 bases and J by 7 bases, with 12 bases left in between. CDR3 DNA: TGCAGTGCTAGTAACCTTGACAGTGGCTACACCTTC. Amino acid sequence: CSASNLDSGYTF.

To note about this clonotype: Just one base apart from a much larger clone, this may be a read error. This chain uses TRBV7-9 with TRBJ1-2; D gene ambiguous. This CDR3 spans 14 amino acids. CDR1 is SEHNR, CDR2 FQNEAQ, per germline (reference sequence). Deletions cut 1 base from V and 5 bases from J, with 11 bases between. This CDR3 reads CASSLGAIAYGYTF. CDR3 nucleotide sequence: TGTGCCAGCAGCTTAGGGGCTATAGCTTATGGCTACACCTTC.

This clonotype occurred many times. The rearrangement joins TRBV12-3 or TRBV12-4 to TRBJ1-3, with D uncertain. The CDR3 extends over 13 amino acids. Trimming took off 1 base at V and 4 bases at J, with 5 bases between the two ends. The chain's CDR3 is CASSLGFGNTIYF. The CDR3 DNA follows: TGTGCCAGCAGTTTAGGGTTCGGAAACACCATATATTTT.

This clonotype was recorded a few times. The chain uses TRBV19 and TRBJ1-5, with 8 bases aligning to TRBD1. CDR1 is LNHDA, CDR2 SQIVND, per germline (reference sequence). The CDR3 runs 15 residues. With V trimmed by 7 bases and J by 3 bases, 8 bases remained unmatched. CDR3 coding DNA: TGTGCCAGTAATTTATGGGGACAGGTCAATCAGCCCCAGCATTTT. Protein: CASNLWGQVNQPQHF.

This clonotype was seen at least ten times. The chain uses TRBV29-1 and TRBJ1-2, with 7 positions matching TRBD1. V lost 7 bases and J lost 6; bases outside the gene matches: 5. Looked up from germline, CDR1 is SQVTM and CDR2 is ANQGSEA. The CDR3 has 11 residues. The CDR3 region is CSALGTDGYTF. CDR3 bases: TGCAGCGCATTGGGGACAGATGGCTACACCTTC.

In regard to this clonotype: This clone may be a read error of a much larger clone one base away. This sequence joins TRBV10-3 and TRBJ1-5; 9 nucleotides align to TRBD1. Per germline, CDR1 ENHRY and CDR2 SYGVKD. After removal of 6 bases from V and 3 bases from J, the junction contained 6 bases not matched to a gene. This CDR3 is built from 15 residues. The chain's CDR3 is CAISPTGGYNQPQHF. CDR3 DNA sequence: TGTGCCATCAGCCCGACAGGGGGGTACAATCAGCCCCAGCATTTT.

This clonotype occurred a few times. The V call is TRBV5-1, the J call TRBJ2-6, with D unclear. The CDR3 is 13 residues long. V gave up 5 bases and J gave up 8 bases, with 11 bases separating them. Germline V gene lookup returns CDR1 SGHRS and CDR2 YFSETQ. CDR3 amino acids: CASRPVLTNVLTF. The CDR3 DNA reads TGCGCCAGCAGGCCAGTCTTGACCAACGTCCTGACTTTC.

The gene calls are TRBV7-2 and TRBJ1-1; D call uncertain. The germline V gene encodes CDR1 SGHTA and CDR2 FQGNSA. Trimming removed 3 bases from V and 4 bases from J, with 15 bases in between. The CDR3 is 15 amino acids. CDR3 protein: CASSLSRKTSTEAFF. DNA for the CDR3: TGTGCCAGCAGCTTGTCCCGAAAGACTAGCACTGAAGCTTTCTTT.

This clonotype was counted only a few times. The CDR3 loop is CASPKYETGGGYTF. CDR3 sequence (DNA): TGTGCCAGCCCAAAGTACGAAACCGGCGGTGGCTACACCTTC. The rearrangement joins TRBV6-2 or TRBV6-3 to TRBJ1-2; the D is unclear. The CDR3 runs to 14 residues. Germline-derived CDR1 and CDR2 are MNHEY and SVGEGT. V was shortened by 8 bases and J by 7 bases, with 20 bases between the two germline ends.

Comments on this clonotype: A read error may explain this, as a much larger clone is one base away. The chain links TRBV7-6 to TRBJ1-3; no firm D call. The CDR3 runs 16 residues. The V gene lost 4 bases and the J gene lost 1 base, with 14 bases spanning the gap. Germline V gene sequence: CDR1 SGHVS, CDR2 FNYEAQ. The DNA of the CDR3 is TGTGCCAGCAGCTACCACCTCGGGAGATCTGGAAACACCATATATTTT. This sequence encodes CASSYHLGRSGNTIYF. Full variable domain (remainder filled in from reference TRBV7-6 and TRBJ1-3): GAGVSQSPRYKVTKRGQDVALRCDPISGHVSLYWYRQALGQGPEFLTYFNYEAQQDKSGLPNDRFSAERPEGSISTLTIQRTEQRDSAMYRCASSYHLGRSGNTIYFGEGSWLTVV.

This clonotype has ten or more counts. This chain connects TRBV10-3 to TRBJ1-1; the D is unclear. This CDR3 has 14 residues. V was pared by 5 bases and J by 1 base, with 11 bases between. In germline, CDR1 is ENHRY, CDR2 SYGVKD. Here the CDR3 DNA reads TGTGCCATCAGTAAGGGAGGAGGGAACACTGAAGCTTTCTTT. This sequence encodes CAISKGGGNTEAFF.